The 18 T cell receptor beta chains in this list originate from one sample, sequenced in a study of T cells expressing NK-cell markers. TCRdb reworked the 5' RACE reads into one entry per CDR3 protein, no DNA. Reported are some 140,000 distinct CDR3 sequences; the ten largest clones contain less than 40%. Sequenced sample: blood T cells: a sorted CD56 or NKG2C T cell subset, CD4+ or CD8+ T cells, or bulk PBMC T cells (not recorded which). All receptors come from a woman aged 50 to 65 in good health.

J is TRBJ2-7 and V is TRBV30; as DNA is missing, the TRBD2 call by TCRdb cannot be tested. Germline V gene data show CDR1 as GTSNPN and CDR2 as SVGIG (reference sequence). This CDR3 region has 16 residues. This CDR3 reads CAWSVLGGNPSYEQYF. The full variable domain, with the rest looked up from reference TRBV30 and TRBJ2-7, is SQTIHQWPATLVQPVGSPLSLECTVEGTSNPNLYWYRQAAGRGLQLLFYSVGIGQISSEVPQNLSASRPQDRQFILSSKKLLLSDSGFYLCAWSVLGGNPSYEQYFGPGTRLTVT.

V usage is TRBV4-1 and J usage is TRBJ2-7. Germline V CDR1 and CDR2: MGHRA, YSYEKL. This CDR3 is built from 16 residues. The CDR3 protein is CASSYQTQASGYEQYF.

The chain links TRBV7-8 to TRBJ1-5. The length of the CDR3 is 14 residues. CDR1 and CDR2 (germline): SGHVS, FQNEAQ. The CDR3 loop reads CASSLEHINQPQHF.

The V and J genes are TRBV27 and TRBJ1-3. Germline V gene data show CDR1 as MNHEY and CDR2 as SMNVEV (reference sequence). The CDR3 is made up of 11 amino acids. The CDR3 region is CASRFGNTIYF.

The chain is built from TRBV24-1 and TRBJ1-5. Germline values: CDR1 KGHDR, CDR2 SFDVKD. CDR3 length: 14 residues. CDR3 sequence reads: CATGSGNSNQPQHF.

V gene TRBV11-3 combines with J gene TRBJ1-1; TCRdb selects TRBD1, and the lack of DNA leaves this call unchecked. CDR3 size: 13 residues. Looked up from germline, CDR1 is SGHNT and CDR2 is YENEEA. The CDR3 sequence is CASSPRGYTEAFF.

The V gene is TRBV12-3 or TRBV12-4, the J gene TRBJ2-7; the D call from TCRdb, TRBD2, cannot be confirmed without DNA. This CDR3 has 16 amino acids. The CDR3 protein is CATSQTSSGAAYEQYF.

The chain combines TRBV12-3 or TRBV12-4 with TRBJ1-4. CDR3 length: 16 amino acids. Here the CDR3 reads CASSPEEGPTNEKLFF.

The chain carries TRBV7-9 and TRBJ2-2; checking the TCRdb D call of TRBD2 is not possible without DNA. Germline CDR1 SEHNR, CDR2 FQNEAQ (reference sequence). The CDR3 has 17 residues. The CDR3 protein is CASSSGTSGSYPGELFF.

The rearrangement joins TRBV7-2 to TRBJ2-7; TCRdb indicates TRBD1, and absent DNA this call remains unverified. The CDR3 is 15 residues long. Germline V gives CDR1 SGHTA, CDR2 FQGNSA. CDR3 sequence reads: CASSLSRDSSYEQYF.

The chain couples TRBV7-9 to TRBJ1-4. The CDR3 contains 16 residues. Germline loops: CDR1 SEHNR, CDR2 FQNEAQ (reference sequence). CDR3 amino acids: CASRTTQGRLREKLFF. Complete variable domain (other parts from reference TRBV7-9 and TRBJ1-4): DTGVSQNPRHKITKRGQNVTFRCDPISEHNRLYWYRQTLGQGPEFLTYFQNEAQLEKSRLLSDRFSAERPKGSFSTLEIQRTEQGDSAMYLCASRTTQGRLREKLFFGSGTQLSVL.

J is TRBJ2-1 and V is TRBV5-1. The germline V gene encodes CDR1 SGHRS and CDR2 YFSETQ. This CDR3 has 15 residues. This chain's CDR3 is CASSLRSPSYNEQFF.

The J gene is TRBJ1-1, the V gene TRBV27; TCRdb picks TRBD1, but there is no DNA to check that call. Germline CDR1 and CDR2: MNHEY and SMNVEV (reference sequence). This CDR3 region has 14 residues. The CDR3 reads CASSKQGANTEAFF.

J is TRBJ2-7 and V is TRBV7-6. Germline V lookup: CDR1 SGHVS, CDR2 FNYEAQ. The CDR3 spans 13 residues. This chain's CDR3 is CASSSAVVNEQYF. Filled out from reference TRBV7-6 and TRBJ2-7, the complete variable domain reads GAGVSQSPRYKVTKRGQDVALRCDPISGHVSLYWYRQALGQGPEFLTYFNYEAQQDKSGLPNDRFSAERPEGSISTLTIQRTEQRDSAMYRCASSSAVVNEQYFGPGTRLTVT.

The chain has TRBV29-1 and TRBJ2-1; TCRdb's D gene call, TRBD1, goes unchecked for lack of DNA. Per the germline V gene, CDR1 is SQVTM and CDR2 is ANQGSEA. The CDR3 is made up of 14 amino acids. The CDR3 sequence: CSVEEGAGLNEQFF.

The V gene is TRBV24-1, the J gene TRBJ2-1; TCRdb's D call, TRBD1, is unchecked because there is no DNA. Germline V gene lookup returns CDR1 KGHDR and CDR2 SFDVKD. The CDR3 covers 13 residues. The CDR3 protein is CATTSGAYNEQFF.

The V gene is TRBV27, the J gene TRBJ2-1; with no DNA, the TCRdb D assignment of TRBD2 cannot be verified. Germline lookup yields CDR1 MNHEY and CDR2 SMNVEV (reference sequence). CDR3 length: 14 residues. The CDR3 is CASHGRRVYNEQFF.

The chain joins TRBV27 to TRBJ2-4; there is no DNA to check the TCRdb D call of TRBD2. CDR3 length equals 13 residues. Germline V gene sequence: CDR1 MNHEY, CDR2 SMNVEV (reference sequence). The CDR3 region is CASIMGGGDIQYF.